This TCR gamma chain was recovered during a study of Vδ1+ human thymocytes. Study-level results: Despite high sort purity, roughly 20% of thymic T cell receptor delta sequences were Vdelta2. Bulk repertoire data may be misinterpreted because of unexpected Vdelta2 sequences. Many TRG clonotypes were shared between donors; TRD repertoires were essentially private. Thymic TRG and TRD repertoires appeared highly polyclonal, with Gaussian CDR3 length distributions.

Trimming took 3 bases from V and 11 from J; bases not matched to a gene: 10. The CDR3 length is 12 residues. Germline loops: CDR1 VENAVY, CDR2 YDSYNSRV. Alphabeta T cells were depleted, then CD3+ Vdelta1+ Vdelta2- thymocytes were FACS-sorted. Note on this clone: Antigen unknown.

RNA was extracted from the cells and then reverse transcribed. The CDR3 regions were amplified by multiplex PCR from V-gene primers to a constant-region primer. TCRdb re-called the multiplex PCR reads through CATT. Of some 37,000 gamma-chain clones listed, around 21% were seen once; the top ten hold under 2%. The chain carries TRGV8 and TRGJ1 or TRGJ2. The sequence was obtained from a girl in the first two years of life who had congenital heart surgery. The sequenced sample consisted of Vdelta1+ gamma-delta thymocytes from the thymus. The subset was: FACS-sorted CD3+ TCRalphabeta- TCRVdelta1+ TCRVdelta2- thymocytes. In DNA form, the CDR3 reads TGTGCCACCTGGGATGGGCAGGGAGAGAAACTCTTT. Amino acid sequence: CATWDGQGEKLF.